The 9 T cell receptor beta chains presented below share a single source sample, sequenced in a study of siplizumab effects on memory and regulatory T cells. Produced via immunoSEQ multiplex PCR; TCRdb's table is partial and in-frame only. Counted here are around 100,000 clones, over 90% occurring once; the ten biggest clones make up approximately 1.3%. The sequenced material came from non-Treg CD4+ T cells sorted from blood. These receptor sequences come from a human donor in good health.

In the case of this clone: Other nucleotide sequences from this sample produce the same CDR3. The chain links TRBV7-3 to TRBJ2-3, with 11 bases that match TRBD2. The CDR3 has 17 residues. With 5 bases clipped from V and 6 bases from J, the junction kept 13 bases outside the gene matches. The germline V gene has CDR1 SGHTA and CDR2 FQGTGA. The CDR3 loop reads CASSPSSRLAGGDTQYF. The DNA of the CDR3 is TGTGCCAGCAGCCCCTCGAGCCGATTAGCGGGAGGGGATACGCAGTATTTT.

The J gene is TRBJ2-2, the V gene TRBV19, with 8 bases lining up with TRBD1. The length of the CDR3 is 14 residues. Unmatched junction bases numbered 3, after V lost 6 bases and J lost 3 bases. CDR1 is LNHDA and CDR2 is SQIVND in the germline V gene (reference sequence). The CDR3 sequence: CASRKQGDTGELFF. CDR3 coding DNA: TGTGCCAGTAGAAAACAGGGGGACACCGGGGAGCTGTTTTTT.

The rearrangement uses TRBV5-4 and TRBJ1-2; D remains unclear. Germline V gives CDR1 SGHNT, CDR2 YYREEE (reference sequence). Trimming pared 0 bases from V and 3 bases from J, leaving 6 bases between. CDR3 length equals 13 residues. This CDR3 is CASSLEADYGYTF. In nucleotides, the CDR3 is TGTGCCAGCAGCTTGGAGGCAGACTATGGCTACACCTTC.

This clone was picked up one time. J is TRBJ2-3 and V is TRBV11-2, with D possibly TRBD2 on 5 matching bases. Trimming removed 5 bases from V and 4 bases from J, with 10 bases in between. Germline CDR1 SGHAT, CDR2 FQNNGV. The length of the CDR3 is 13 residues. CDR3: CASSLASADTQYF. Written as DNA, the CDR3 is TGTGCCAGCAGCCTAGCTTCCGCAGATACGCAGTATTTT.

The chain is built from TRBV4-1 and TRBJ2-1; maybe TRBD2 (5 bases). The CDR3 length is 16 residues. Germline V CDR1 and CDR2: MGHRA, YSYEKL. V lost 2 bases, J lost 2 bases, and 13 bases lay in between. This CDR3 reads CASSQLARGPYNEQFF. CDR3 nucleotides: TGCGCCAGCAGCCAATTAGCACGGGGTCCCTACAATGAGCAGTTCTTC.

This sequence joins TRBV7-3 and TRBJ2-5, with D possibly matching TRBD1 (5 bases). Between the trimmed V and J ends, which lost 4 bases and 4 bases, there was a span of 10 bases. This CDR3 has 13 residues. Germline V gives CDR1 SGHTA, CDR2 FQGTGA. This chain's CDR3 is CASSSWGGETQYF. CDR3 nucleotides: TGTGCCAGCAGCTCTTGGGGCGGAGAGACCCAGTACTTC.

This chain uses TRBV12-5 with TRBJ2-2, with a possible D match to TRBD2 (6 bases). Germline-derived CDR1 and CDR2 are LGHNT and FRNRAP. This CDR3 contains 14 residues. The CDR3, as DNA: TGTGCCACCCTCGGGGGAACGAACACCGGGGAGCTGTTTTTT. Translated, it gives CATLGGTNTGELFF.

In DNA, the CDR3 is TGTGCCAGCAGACCGGGACCGAATATCCCCGGGGAGCTGTTTTTT. Encoded protein: CASRPGPNIPGELFF. The V call is TRBV25-1, the J call TRBJ2-2; tentatively, D is TRBD1 or TRBD2 (5 bases each). CDR1 and CDR2 (germline): MGHDK, SYGVNS. The CDR3 covers 15 residues. Trimming removed 6 bases at V and 6 bases at J, with 17 bases between.

The chain is built from TRBV5-6 and TRBJ2-5; D may be TRBD2 (5 bases). Germline CDR1 reads SGHDT; CDR2 reads YYEEEE. There are 14 residues in the CDR3. Trimming removed 0 bases from V and 5 bases from J, with 11 bases in between. CDR3 sequence: CASSLVRATETQYF. CDR3 bases: TGTGCCAGCAGCTTGGTGAGGGCCACTGAGACCCAGTACTTC. The entire variable domain, with the rest obtained from reference TRBV5-6 and TRBJ2-5, is as follows: DAGVTQSPTHLIKTRGQQVTLRCSPKSGHDTVSWYQQALGQGPQFIFQYYEEEERQRGNFPDRFSGHQFPNYSSELNVNALLLGDSALYLCASSLVRATETQYFGPGTRLLVL.